This entry lists 5 T cell receptor beta chains sequenced from one sample in a study of regulatory T cells in long-lasting Graves disease. HTBI primers from iRepertoire and Arm-PCR of CDR3 regions yielded the TCR beta libraries. MiXCR, run by TCRdb on the multiplex PCR reads, gives a single entry per CDR3 protein. The sample has 350,000 to 450,000 distinct CDR3 sequences; about 15% are singletons. As to time point: newly diagnosed GD, antithyroid drugs for less than 3 months. The TCR library was made from RNA extracted from PBMCs. This same sample was also part of a study on T cells in Graves' hyperthyroidism and ophthalmopathy.

The specimen was peripheral blood mononuclear cells (PBMCs), collected at new diagnosis, from a patient treated with antithyroid drugs. Receptors originate from a woman between 40 and 50 years old with Graves disease.

This clonotype was observed at least ten times. The chain is built from TRBV24-1 and TRBJ2-3; a possible D gene is TRBD2 (7 bases). Germline CDR1 KGHDR, CDR2 SFDVKD. The ends were cut back, 8 bases at V and 0 bases at J, with 35 bases in the middle. The CDR3 contains 22 residues. DNA for the CDR3: TGTGCCACCACTCCTGGGGGCAGCCAAGGAGAGAGCGGGACTACTAGCACAGATACGCAGTATTTT. It yields the protein CATTPGGSQGESGTTSTDTQYF.

This clonotype was counted ten times or more. V gene TRBV7-8 combines with J gene TRBJ2-5; D unclear. V shed 1 base and J shed 5 bases, with 14 bases lying between them. This CDR3 comprises 15 residues. The germline V gene has CDR1 SGHVS and CDR2 FQNEAQ. The CDR3 protein is CASSLEAGTWETQYF. The CDR3 DNA reads as TGTGCCAGCAGCTTAGAGGCAGGAACGTGGGAGACCCAGTACTTC.

This clonotype was recorded many times. The chain carries TRBV12-5 and TRBJ1-4, with D unclear. CDR3 length: 13 amino acids. Germline CDR1 and CDR2: LGHNT and FRNRAP. Trimming pared 1 base from V and 7 bases from J, leaving 7 bases between. The DNA of the CDR3 is TGTGCTAGTGGTTTGGGGGCAGGTGAAAAACTGTTTTTT. Its translation: CASGLGAGEKLFF.

This clonotype was seen many times. In nucleotides, the CDR3 is TGTGCCAGCAGTTTGTCAGTCTACGAGCAGTACTTC. Translated, it gives CASSLSVYEQYF. This rearrangement joins TRBV12-3 or TRBV12-4 to TRBJ2-7; D remains ambiguous. The CDR3 has 12 amino acids. The ends were cut back, 3 bases at V and 3 bases at J, with 6 bases in the middle.

This clonotype was detected many times. V usage is TRBV7-9 and J usage is TRBJ1-1, with D perhaps matching TRBD1 (6 bases). CDR1 and CDR2 (germline): SEHNR, FQNEAQ (reference sequence). The CDR3 covers 14 residues. Trimming left V 8 bases short and J 0 bases short, with 13 bases between. CDR3 amino acids: CASGGLLMNTEAFF. For the CDR3, the DNA is TGTGCCAGCGGGGGCCTTTTGATGAACACTGAAGCTTTCTTT.